This T cell receptor (beta chain) is drawn from a study of T cell responses to AZD1222 COVID-19 vaccine (dated by TCRdb to 2020 to 2022). In the study overall: AZD1222 recipients with second doses at about 4 weeks or about 12 weeks were pooled, because spike-specific TCR depth and breadth did not differ between schedules. Enrollment into the trials was organized by age into subgroups of 18-55, 56-69 and 70-plus years, and those subgroups contained about 150, 27 and 61 TCR-sequenced participants, respectively. TCR sequencing covered approximately 230 trial participants: 200 to 220 given two doses of AZD1222 and around 26 given two doses of MenACWY control vaccine.

CDR3 length: 13 amino acids, cysteine to phenylalanine. Just CDR3 DNA is preserved here, 39 bases in frame from base 1. V loses 2 bases of germline sequence and J loses 1 base, and the interval between the two ends is 5 bases. The germline V gene gives CDR1 as ENHRY and CDR2 as SYGVKD. The sample's time point label, in plain terms: baseline before first vaccination. Samples from vaccinated people were obtained from the UK trials COV001 and COV002, which included a single-blind randomized controlled phase 2/3 trial of AZD1222 (ChAdOx1 nCoV-19) in healthy adults. Trial participant PBMC samples were collected at day 0 and day 28 after the second dose for TCRbeta chain sequencing. The CDR3 regions of human TCRbeta chains were analyzed by immunosequencing. The paper's data handling went like this. Repertoire TCRs were checked for matches against a reference library of SARS-CoV-2-specific TCRs that had been generated using the MIRA antigen-specificity platform. Breadth meant the fraction of unique TCRs that were SARS-CoV-2-associated, whereas depth meant the fraction of total T cells that were SARS-CoV-2-associated. Using the MIRA data, each spike-specific TCR was assigned both to the spike region to which the TCR was reactive and to a CD4 or CD8 class. Log10-transformed breadth and depth values were compared by one-way ANOVA with Sidak's multiple comparisons tests. The clones in this table, taken by TCRdb from immuneACCESS, are in-frame only. Not every clone is retained; where verified, under half of the shortfall comes from an unresolved V gene, and the cause of the rest is unknown. The V and J calls and clone size come from that table; D and trimming were worked out from the DNA. The sample table lists more than 100,000 clones, about 91% of them with a count of one. 4% to 6% of the sample comes from the top ten.

General findings and caveats noted by the study authors: Vaccine-associated CD4 TCRs spanned the whole spike protein, with dominant responses in regions 160-218 and 743-854. Conclusions about previously exposed vaccinees are limited because only a handful of AZD1222 recipients were SARS-CoV-2 seropositive at baseline. Most participants were white British and females outnumbered males, and the authors suggested that clonal diversity may have been underestimated. The 56-69-year group was small, and its depth increase did not reach significance, likely because of low power. Epitopes outside the regions mutated in the B.1.351 and B.1.1.7 variants were reportedly recognized by nearly half of the unique spike-specific TCRs. After two AZD1222 doses, both the breadth and the depth of spike-specific TCRs were significantly higher than at day 0 and than in MenACWY recipients. Because no day 14 peak-response samples were available, the repertoires could be characterized only after the peak T cell response.

This clone was found once. No antigen is known for it. No much larger clone exists at a distance of one base, and base qualities are not known. Sequenced material: peripheral blood, taken on day 0 of AZD1222 vaccination. This receptor chain uses TRBV10-3 and TRBJ1-2, with no reliable assignment of the D segment. This TCR was sampled from an adult in good health. In nucleotide form, the sequence is TGTGCCATCAGTGAGCACAGTAACTATGGCTACACCTTC. This gives the protein CAISEHSNYGYTF.